The 5 T cell receptor beta chains listed next were all sequenced from one sample in a study of blood T cell repertoires in COVID-19. The table came from immunoSEQ multiplex PCR; TCRdb's copy has only in-frame clones and leaves some out. The profile covers about 240,000 clones, with around 86% appearing a single time and 6% to 9% taken by the ten largest. Sequenced input: peripheral blood. The source of these receptors is a woman in her 70s with active or convalescent COVID-19.

V is TRBV6-5 and J is TRBJ2-7; 9 bases align to TRBD2. The CDR3 loop spans 14 amino acids. The V gene end was trimmed by 7 bases and the J gene end by 3 bases; junction bases not matched to a gene: 7. CDR1 is MNHEY, CDR2 SVGAGI, per germline. In DNA, the CDR3 is TGTGCCAGCACCCTCACTAGCGGGCGCTACGAGCAGTACTTC. This encodes CASTLTSGRYEQYF.

The rearrangement joins TRBV6-2 or TRBV6-3 to TRBJ2-5; TRBD2 aligns across 14 bases. Germline V gives CDR1 MNHEY, CDR2 SVGEGT. Trimming took 2 bases from V and 4 from J; bases not matched to a gene: 3. This CDR3 spans 16 amino acids. Here the CDR3 DNA reads TGTGCCAGCAGTTACGCCGGACTAGCGGGGGGAGAGACCCAGTACTTC. Its protein is CASSYAGLAGGETQYF.

The rearrangement joins TRBV12-3 or TRBV12-4 to TRBJ1-1; D is unclear. The CDR3 loop spans 11 amino acids. The ends were cut back, 7 bases at V and 4 bases at J, with 7 bases in the middle. The CDR3 here is CASKWLTEAFF. DNA for the CDR3: TGTGCCAGCAAATGGCTCACTGAAGCTTTCTTT.

This chain joins TRBV5-6 and TRBJ2-2; D ambiguous. V lost 4 bases and J lost 4, with 8 bases in between. The CDR3 has 13 residues. Germline assignment: CDR1 SGHDT and CDR2 YYEEEE. Here the CDR3 reads CASSRVGTGELFF. The CDR3 bases are TGTGCCAGCAGCCGGGTCGGCACCGGGGAGCTGTTTTTT.

The rearrangement joins TRBV9 to TRBJ2-2, with D tentatively TRBD1 (6 bases). Trimming removed 3 bases from V and 4 bases from J, with 13 bases in between. The length of the CDR3 is 15 residues. CDR1 is SGDLS, CDR2 YYNGEE, per germline. The CDR3 DNA sequence: TGTGCCAGCAGCGCCTCTGGGGGCGGCACCGGGGAGCTGTTTTTT. It encodes CASSASGGGTGELFF.